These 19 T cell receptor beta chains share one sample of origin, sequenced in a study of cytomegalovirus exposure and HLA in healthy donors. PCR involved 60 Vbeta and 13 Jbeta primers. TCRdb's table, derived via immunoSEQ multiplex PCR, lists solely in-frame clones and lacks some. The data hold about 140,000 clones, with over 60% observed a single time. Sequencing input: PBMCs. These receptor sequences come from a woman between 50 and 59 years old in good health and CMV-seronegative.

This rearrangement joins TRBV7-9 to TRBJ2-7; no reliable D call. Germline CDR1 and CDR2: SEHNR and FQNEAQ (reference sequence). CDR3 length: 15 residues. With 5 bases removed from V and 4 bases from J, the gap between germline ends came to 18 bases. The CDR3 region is CASSEPPVGGYEQYF. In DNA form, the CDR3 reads TGTGCCAGCAGCGAACCCCCGGTAGGCGGTTACGAGCAGTACTTC.

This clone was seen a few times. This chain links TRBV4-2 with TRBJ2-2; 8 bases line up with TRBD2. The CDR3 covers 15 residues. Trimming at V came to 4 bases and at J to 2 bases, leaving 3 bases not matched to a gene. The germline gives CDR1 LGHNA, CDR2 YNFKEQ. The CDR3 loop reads CASSPGLDNTGELFF. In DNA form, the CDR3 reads TGTGCCAGCAGCCCGGGACTAGACAACACCGGGGAGCTGTTTTTT.

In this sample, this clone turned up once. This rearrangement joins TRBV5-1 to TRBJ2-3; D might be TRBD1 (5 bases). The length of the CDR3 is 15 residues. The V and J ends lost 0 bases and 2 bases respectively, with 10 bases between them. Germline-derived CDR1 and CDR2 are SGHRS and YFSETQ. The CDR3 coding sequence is TGCGCCAGCAGCTTGGAAGGGGTCTTCACAGATACGCAGTATTTT. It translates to CASSLEGVFTDTQYF.

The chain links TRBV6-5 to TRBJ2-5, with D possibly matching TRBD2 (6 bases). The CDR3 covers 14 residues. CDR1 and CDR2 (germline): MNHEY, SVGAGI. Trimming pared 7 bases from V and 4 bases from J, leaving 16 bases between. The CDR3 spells CASTGVGGRETQYF. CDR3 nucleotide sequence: TGTGCCAGCACCGGGGTCGGGGGTCGAGAGACCCAGTACTTC.

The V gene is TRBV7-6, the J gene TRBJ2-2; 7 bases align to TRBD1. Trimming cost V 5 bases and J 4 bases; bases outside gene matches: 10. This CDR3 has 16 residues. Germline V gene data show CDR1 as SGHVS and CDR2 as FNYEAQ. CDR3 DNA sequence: TGTGCCAGCAGCCCCCTCGAGGCAGGGGGCACCGGGGAGCTGTTTTTT. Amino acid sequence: CASSPLEAGGTGELFF.

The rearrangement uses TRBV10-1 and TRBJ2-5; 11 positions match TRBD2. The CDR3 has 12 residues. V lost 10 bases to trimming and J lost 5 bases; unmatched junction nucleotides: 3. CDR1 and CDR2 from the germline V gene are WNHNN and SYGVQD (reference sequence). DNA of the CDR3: TGCGCCAATTTAGCGGGGGGGGAGACCCAGTACTTC. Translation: CANLAGGETQYF.

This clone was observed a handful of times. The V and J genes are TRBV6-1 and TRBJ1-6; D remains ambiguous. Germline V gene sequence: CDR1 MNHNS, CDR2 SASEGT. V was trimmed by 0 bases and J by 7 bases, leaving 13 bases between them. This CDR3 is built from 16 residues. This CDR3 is CASSEALAVGNSPLHF. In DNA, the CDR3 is TGTGCCAGCAGTGAAGCGCTGGCAGTGGGCAATTCACCCCTCCACTTT.

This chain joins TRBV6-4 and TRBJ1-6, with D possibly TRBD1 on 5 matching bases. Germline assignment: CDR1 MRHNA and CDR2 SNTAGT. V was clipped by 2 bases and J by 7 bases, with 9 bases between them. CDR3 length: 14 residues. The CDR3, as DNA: TGTGCCAGCAGTGACGGAAGGGGAAATTCACCCCTCCACTTT. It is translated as CASSDGRGNSPLHF.

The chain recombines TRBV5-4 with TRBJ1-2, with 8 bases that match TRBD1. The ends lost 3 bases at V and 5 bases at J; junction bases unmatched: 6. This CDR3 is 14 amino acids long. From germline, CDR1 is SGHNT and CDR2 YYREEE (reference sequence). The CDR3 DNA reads TGTGCCAGCAGCTCCGCACAGGGGGGTTATGGCTACACCTTC. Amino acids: CASSSAQGGYGYTF.

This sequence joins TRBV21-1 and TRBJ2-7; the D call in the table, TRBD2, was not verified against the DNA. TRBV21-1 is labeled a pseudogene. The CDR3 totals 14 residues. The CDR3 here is CASTLGAISYEQYF. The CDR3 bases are TGTGCCAGCACCCTGGGAGCGATCTCCTACGAGCAGTACTTC.

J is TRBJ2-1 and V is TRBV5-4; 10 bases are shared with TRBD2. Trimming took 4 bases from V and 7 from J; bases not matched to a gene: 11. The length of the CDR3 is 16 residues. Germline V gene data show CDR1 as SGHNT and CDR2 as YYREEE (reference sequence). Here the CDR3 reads CASSLPVAGGLNEQFF. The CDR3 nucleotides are TGTGCCAGCAGCCTCCCGGTAGCGGGGGGCCTGAATGAGCAGTTCTTC.

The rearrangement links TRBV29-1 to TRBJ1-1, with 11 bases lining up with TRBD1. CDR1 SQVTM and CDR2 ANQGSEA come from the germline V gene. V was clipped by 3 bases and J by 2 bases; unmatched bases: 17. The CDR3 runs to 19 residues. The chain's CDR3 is CSVEWGTGGKKGINTEAFF. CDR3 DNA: TGCAGCGTTGAGTGGGGGACAGGGGGAAAGAAAGGTATTAACACTGAAGCTTTCTTT.

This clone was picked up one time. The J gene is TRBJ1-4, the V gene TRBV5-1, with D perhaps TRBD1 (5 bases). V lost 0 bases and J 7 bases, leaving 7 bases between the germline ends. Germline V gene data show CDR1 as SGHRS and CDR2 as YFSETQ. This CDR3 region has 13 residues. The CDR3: CASSLEGLEKLFF. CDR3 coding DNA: TGCGCCAGCAGCTTGGAGGGGCTTGAAAAACTGTTTTTT.

CDR3 protein: CASSHPDRGNEQFF. The DNA for the CDR3 is TGTGCCAGCAGCCACCCGGACAGGGGCAATGAGCAGTTCTTC. The rearrangement joins TRBV5-4 to TRBJ2-1, with TRBD1 identical over 9 bases. The CDR3 has 14 amino acids. Germline V lookup: CDR1 SGHNT, CDR2 YYREEE (reference sequence). The V and J ends lost 4 bases and 6 bases, in that order; junction bases with no gene match: 5.

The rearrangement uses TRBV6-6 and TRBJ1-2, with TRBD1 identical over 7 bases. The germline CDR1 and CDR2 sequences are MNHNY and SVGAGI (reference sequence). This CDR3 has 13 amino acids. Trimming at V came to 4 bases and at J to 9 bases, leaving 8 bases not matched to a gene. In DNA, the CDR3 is TGTGCCAGCAGTTCTACAGGGGAGGCGAGCTACACCTTC. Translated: CASSSTGEASYTF.

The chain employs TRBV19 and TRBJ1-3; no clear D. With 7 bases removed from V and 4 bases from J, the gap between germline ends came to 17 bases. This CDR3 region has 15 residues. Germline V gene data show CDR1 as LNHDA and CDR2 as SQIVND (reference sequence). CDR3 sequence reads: CASTPFLQAGNTIYF. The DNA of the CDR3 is TGTGCCAGTACCCCTTTTTTGCAGGCGGGAAACACCATATATTTT.

For the CDR3, the DNA is TGCAGCGTTGAGGTGATTAGCGGGGTCTTAAGCTCCTACGAGCAGTACTTC. Protein sequence: CSVEVISGVLSSYEQYF. The V and J genes are TRBV29-1 and TRBJ2-7; 8 bases fit TRBD2. J gave up 0 bases and V 3 bases, and 13 bases lay outside the gene matches. Germline loops: CDR1 SQVTM, CDR2 ANQGSEA. CDR3 length equals 17 residues.

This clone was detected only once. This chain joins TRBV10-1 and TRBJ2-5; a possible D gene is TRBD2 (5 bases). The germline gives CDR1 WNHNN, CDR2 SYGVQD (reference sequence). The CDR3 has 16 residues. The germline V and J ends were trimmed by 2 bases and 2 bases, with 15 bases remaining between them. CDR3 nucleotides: TGCGCCAGCAGTGAGACTCGGGGTAGGAATCAAGAGACCCAGTACTTC. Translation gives CASSETRGRNQETQYF.

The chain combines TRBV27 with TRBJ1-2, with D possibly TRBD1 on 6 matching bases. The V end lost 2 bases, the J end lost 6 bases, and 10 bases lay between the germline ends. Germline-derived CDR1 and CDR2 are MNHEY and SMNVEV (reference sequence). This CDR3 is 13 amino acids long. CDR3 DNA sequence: TGTGCCAGCAGTTTAGCCAGGGGAGATGGCTACACCTTC. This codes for CASSLARGDGYTF.